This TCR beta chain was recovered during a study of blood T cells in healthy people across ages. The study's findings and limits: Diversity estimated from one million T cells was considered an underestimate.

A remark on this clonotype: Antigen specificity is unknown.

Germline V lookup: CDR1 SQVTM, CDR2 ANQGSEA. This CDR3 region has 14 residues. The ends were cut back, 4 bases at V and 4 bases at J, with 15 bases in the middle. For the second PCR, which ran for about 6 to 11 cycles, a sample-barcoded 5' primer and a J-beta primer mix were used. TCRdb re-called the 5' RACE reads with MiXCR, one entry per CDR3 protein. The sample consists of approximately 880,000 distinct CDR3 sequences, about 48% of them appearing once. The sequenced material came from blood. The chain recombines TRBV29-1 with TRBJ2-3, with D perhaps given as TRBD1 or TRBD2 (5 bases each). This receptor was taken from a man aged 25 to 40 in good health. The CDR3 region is CSVGRGGRADTQYF. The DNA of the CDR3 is TGCAGCGTTGGACGTGGGGGTAGGGCAGATACGCAGTATTTT.